This TCR beta chain was profiled in a study of control samples from healthy donors and cancer patients. The CDR3 totals 12 residues. The germline V gene has CDR1 LNHDA and CDR2 SQIVND (reference sequence). Trimming left V 7 bases short and J 7 bases short, with 10 bases between. Sequencing was performed with immunoSEQ multiplex PCR; in TCRdb, only in-frame clones are kept and a portion is missing. This table holds 100,000 to 150,000 clones, 92% found once. J is TRBJ2-2 and V is TRBV19; no clear D gene. Sequenced input: PBMCs. This receptor was taken from a man older than 75 with head and neck cancer. CDR3 region: CASTQGLGELFF. DNA for the CDR3: TGTGCCAGTACCCAAGGTCTCGGGGAGCTGTTTTTT.